The text below deals with one T cell receptor (beta chain). Sequenced by immunoSEQ multiplex PCR; TCRdb stores in-frame clones only, minus some. Found here are 490,000 or so clones, about 85% of them singletons; the top ten hold approximately 8.3%. Clinical history reported by participants formed the basis on which cohorts were assigned. Recovery meant two consecutive negative NP/OP PCR tests, professional clearance, or resolved symptoms. The data are from a study of blood T cell repertoires in COVID-19. Study summary: T cells, B-cell-depleted T cells, or PBMCs provided the cDNA or gDNA that served as material.

V trimming: 2 bases; J trimming: 7 bases; junction bases outside the gene matches: 5. Looked up from germline, CDR1 is GTSNPN and CDR2 is SVGIG (reference sequence). The CDR3 is made up of 14 amino acids. The receptor comes from a woman between 55 and 75 years old who had recovered from COVID-19. The J gene is TRBJ1-5, the V gene TRBV30; 10 nucleotides match TRBD1. The sample taken for sequencing was PBMCs or T cells enriched from blood (not recorded which). This CDR3 reads CAWSRDRGPQPQHF. The CDR3 nucleotides are TGTGCCTGGAGTCGGGACAGGGGTCCCCAGCCCCAGCATTTT.